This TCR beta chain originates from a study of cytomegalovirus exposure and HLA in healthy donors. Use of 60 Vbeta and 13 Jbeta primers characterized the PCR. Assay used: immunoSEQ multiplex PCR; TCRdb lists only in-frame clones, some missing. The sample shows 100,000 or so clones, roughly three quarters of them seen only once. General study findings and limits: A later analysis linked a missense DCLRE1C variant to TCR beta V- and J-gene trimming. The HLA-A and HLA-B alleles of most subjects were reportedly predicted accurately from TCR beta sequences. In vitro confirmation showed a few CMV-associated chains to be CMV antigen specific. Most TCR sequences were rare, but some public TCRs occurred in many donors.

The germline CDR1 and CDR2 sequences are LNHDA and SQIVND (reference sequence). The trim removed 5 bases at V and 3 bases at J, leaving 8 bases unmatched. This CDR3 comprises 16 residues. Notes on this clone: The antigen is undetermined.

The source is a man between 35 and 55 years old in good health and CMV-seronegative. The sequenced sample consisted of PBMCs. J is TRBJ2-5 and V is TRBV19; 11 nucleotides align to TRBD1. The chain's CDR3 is CASSGIRDRGKETQYF. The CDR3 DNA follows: TGTGCCAGTAGTGGTATTCGGGACAGGGGGAAAGAGACCCAGTACTTC.